Sequencing of this T cell receptor beta chain was carried out in a study of blood T cells in healthy people across ages. PCR was performed a second time for roughly 7 to 12 cycles using a sample-barcoded 5' primer and a J-beta primer mix. TCRdb reprocessed the 5' RACE reads via MiXCR and lists one record per CDR3 protein. The data show roughly 800,000 distinct CDR3 sequences, with roughly 25% seen just once and under 4.5% held by the top ten. CDR1 KGHDR and CDR2 SFDVKD come from the germline V gene. V gave up 10 bases and J gave up 2 bases; unmatched junction bases: 3. This CDR3 is built from 12 residues. Isolation recovered at least 6.5 million PBMCs from every sample. Separately, the same data were catalogued under a study of T cells of mothers and their children. As that report states: Sample barcodes and 2-4 random nucleotides were added by the M1S primer of the second PCR. The analysis detected no persistent microchimeric T cell clones.

Sequencing was performed on blood. This sequence originates from a boy aged 5-17 years in good health. The chain is built from TRBV24-1 and TRBJ2-5, with TRBD1 matching over 7 bases. The CDR3 loop reads CATGTEQETQYF. As DNA, the CDR3 is TGTGCCACTGGGACAGAACAAGAGACCCAGTACTTC.